Described below is a single TCR beta chain sequence and its context. The antigen is undetermined. The source of the sample is a study of cytomegalovirus exposure and HLA in healthy donors. As for the study in general: Earlier, approximately 110 million unique TCR beta sequences were recovered from roughly 180 million T cells by an analysis.

Trimming removed 3 bases from V and 4 bases from J; junction bases left unmatched: 12. The CDR3 has 17 amino acids. Per the germline V gene, CDR1 is SGHRS and CDR2 is YFSETQ. In the PCR, 60 Vbeta and 13 Jbeta primers were used. TCRdb's table, derived via immunoSEQ multiplex PCR, lists solely in-frame clones and lacks some. Of some 120,000 clones listed, roughly 81% were seen once; the top ten hold about 1%. Study observations and caveats: In presence/absence analyses, roughly uniform sequencing depth across donors was assumed. The authors enumerated roughly 160 TCR beta chains as linked to cytomegalovirus. In an earlier analysis, productive rearrangement rates for most beta V segments clustered near 90% or 30%.

The chain employs TRBV5-1 and TRBJ1-4, with 7 bases lining up with TRBD1. The TCR sequence derives from a woman younger than 45 in good health and CMV-seronegative. The sample was PBMCs. CDR3 amino acids: CASSSGDSLSGNEKLFF. The CDR3 DNA reads TGCGCCAGCAGCTCAGGGGACAGCCTATCGGGTAATGAAAAACTGTTTTTT.